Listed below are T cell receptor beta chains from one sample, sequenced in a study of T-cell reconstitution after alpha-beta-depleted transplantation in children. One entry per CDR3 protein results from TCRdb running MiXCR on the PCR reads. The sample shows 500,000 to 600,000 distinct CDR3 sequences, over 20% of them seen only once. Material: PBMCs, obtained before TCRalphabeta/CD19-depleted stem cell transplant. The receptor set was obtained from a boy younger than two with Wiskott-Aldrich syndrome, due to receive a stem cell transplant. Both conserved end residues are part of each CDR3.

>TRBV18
CASSQAENSYYGYTF
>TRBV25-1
CASSGILTGDYGYTF
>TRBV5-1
CASSLGAVNEKLFF
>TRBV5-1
CASSGDLPYEQYF
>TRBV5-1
CASSLGSGGHEQFF
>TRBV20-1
CSARDISGSYNEQFF
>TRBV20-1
CSAREASGNTYEQYF
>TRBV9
CASRPHRTSGGSYNEQFF
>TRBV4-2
CASSHASGEGTDTQYF
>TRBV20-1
CSARYLAGVRETQYF
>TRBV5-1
CASSSGLAGALLNNEQFF
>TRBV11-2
CASSQRRKALAGGPNTQYF
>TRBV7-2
CASSFPGLAYNEQFF
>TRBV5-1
CASSYGQLPTGNTIYF
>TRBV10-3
CAISRGQGYEQYF
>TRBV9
CASSPYEGTSYNEQFF
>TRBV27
CASSFTQGLGRATEAFF
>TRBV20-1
CSARERYQETQYF
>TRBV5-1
CASSRNGVQETQYF
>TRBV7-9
CASSFPPLF
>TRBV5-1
CASSLVGGRNTEAFF
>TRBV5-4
CASSLEGGASIGELFF
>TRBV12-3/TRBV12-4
CASSWGLAGGSDTQYF
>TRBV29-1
CSPGTIMNTEAFF
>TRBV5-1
CASSLALGQGTEAFF
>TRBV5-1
CASSISQGRGETQYF
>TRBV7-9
CASSLLRADVFETQYF
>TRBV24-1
CATSDSFGGREQYF
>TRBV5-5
CASSSRLDNEQFF
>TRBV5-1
CASSPQTGSGNLAKNIQYF
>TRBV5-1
CASSFPKTGDRYNEQFF
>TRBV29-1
CSVEGLTSGSYNEQFF
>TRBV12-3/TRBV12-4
CASSPTGPGTYEEYF
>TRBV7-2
CASSLALAYEQYF
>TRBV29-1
CSVETNSYEQYF
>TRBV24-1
CATSETSNQPQHF
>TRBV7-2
CASSLAGALRSYEQYF
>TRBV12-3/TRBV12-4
CASDSGRSSTDTQYF
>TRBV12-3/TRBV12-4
CASSSWTKSSYNEQFF
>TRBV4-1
CASSQTRALKTQYF
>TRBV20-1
CSARKAGELFF
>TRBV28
CASSPPLQRTNEKLFF
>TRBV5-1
CASTPGGSSGELFF
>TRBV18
CASSPPAQTEAFF
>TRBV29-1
CSVVAVYRGSVYEQYF
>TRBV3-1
CASSQSINKPGINTGELFF
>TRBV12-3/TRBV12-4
CASSWDRGGGQPQHF
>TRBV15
CATSGRLGTDEQYF
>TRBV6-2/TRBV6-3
CASSLGSSGRNEQFF
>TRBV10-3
CAIRDGQQETQYF
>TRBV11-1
CASSLVFAALDHLATNEKLFF
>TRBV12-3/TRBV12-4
CASSHARVLLNYEQFF
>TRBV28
CASRRPGLAAYEQYF
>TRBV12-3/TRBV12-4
CASNRLGFGPLHF
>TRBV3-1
CASSQDVGSTQYF
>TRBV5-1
CASSDTVTSKIRTEAFF
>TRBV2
CASQTGGKLGEQFF
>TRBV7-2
CASSLDLVTHNEQFF
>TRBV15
CATSRAGTGGYEQYF
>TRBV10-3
CAISAEREDEQYF